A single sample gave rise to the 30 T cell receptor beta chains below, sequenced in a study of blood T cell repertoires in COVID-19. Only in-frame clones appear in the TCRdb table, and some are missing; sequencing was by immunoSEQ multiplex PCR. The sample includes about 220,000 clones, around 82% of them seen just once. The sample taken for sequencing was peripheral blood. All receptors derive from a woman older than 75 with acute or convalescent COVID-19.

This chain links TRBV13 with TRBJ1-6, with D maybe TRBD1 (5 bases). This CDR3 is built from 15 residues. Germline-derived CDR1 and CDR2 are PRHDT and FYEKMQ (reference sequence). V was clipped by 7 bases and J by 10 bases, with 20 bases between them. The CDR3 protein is CASKENWRGGSPLHF. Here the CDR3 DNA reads TGTGCCAGCAAAGAGAACTGGAGGGGTGGATCACCCCTCCACTTT.

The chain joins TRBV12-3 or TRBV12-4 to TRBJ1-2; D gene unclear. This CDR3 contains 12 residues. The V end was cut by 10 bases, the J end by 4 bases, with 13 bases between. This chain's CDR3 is CAIWGVSYGYTF. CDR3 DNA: TGTGCCATCTGGGGAGTATCCTATGGCTACACCTTC.

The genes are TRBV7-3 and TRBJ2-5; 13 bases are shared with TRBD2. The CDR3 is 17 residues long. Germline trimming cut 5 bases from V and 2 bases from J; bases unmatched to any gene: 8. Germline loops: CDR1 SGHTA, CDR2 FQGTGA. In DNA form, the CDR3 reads TGTGCCAGCAGCCCTCGGAGACTAGCGGGGGGACAAGAGACCCAGTACTTC. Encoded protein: CASSPRRLAGGQETQYF.

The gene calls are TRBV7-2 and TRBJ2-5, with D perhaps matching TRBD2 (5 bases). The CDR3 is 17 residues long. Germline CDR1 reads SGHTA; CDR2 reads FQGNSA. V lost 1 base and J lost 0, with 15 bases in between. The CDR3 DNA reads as TGTGCCAGCAGCTTAGAAAAAGGGCGGGTCAACCAAGAGACCCAGTACTTC. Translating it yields CASSLEKGRVNQETQYF. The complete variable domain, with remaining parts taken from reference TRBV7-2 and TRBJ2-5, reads GAGVSQSPSNKVTEKGKDVELRCDPISGHTALYWYRQSLGQGLEFLIYFQGNSAPDKSGLPSDRFSAERTGGSVSTLTIQRTQQEDSAVYLCASSLEKGRVNQETQYFGPGTRLLVL.

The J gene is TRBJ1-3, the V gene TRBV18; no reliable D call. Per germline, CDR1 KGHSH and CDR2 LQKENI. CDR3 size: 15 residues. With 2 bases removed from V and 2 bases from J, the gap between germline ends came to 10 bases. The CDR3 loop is CASSPNGVPGNTIYF. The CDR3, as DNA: TGTGCCAGCTCACCAAACGGGGTACCTGGAAACACCATATATTTT.

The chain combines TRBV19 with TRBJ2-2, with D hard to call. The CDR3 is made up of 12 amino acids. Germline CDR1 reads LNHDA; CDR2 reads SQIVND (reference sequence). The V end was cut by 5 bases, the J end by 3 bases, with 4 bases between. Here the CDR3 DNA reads TGTGCCAGTAGTTCATACACCGGGGAGCTGTTTTTT. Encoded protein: CASSSYTGELFF. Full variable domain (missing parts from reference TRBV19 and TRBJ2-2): DGGITQSPKYLFRKEGQNVTLSCEQNLNHDAMYWYRQDPGQGLRLIYYSQIVNDFQKGDIAEGYSVSREKKESFPLTVTSAQKNPTAFYLCASSSYTGELFFGEGSRLTVL.

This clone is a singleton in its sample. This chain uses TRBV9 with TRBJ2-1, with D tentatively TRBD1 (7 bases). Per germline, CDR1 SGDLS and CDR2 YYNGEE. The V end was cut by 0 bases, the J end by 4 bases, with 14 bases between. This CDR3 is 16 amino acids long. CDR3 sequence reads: CASSVDQGGLYNEQFF. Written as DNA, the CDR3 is TGTGCCAGCAGCGTAGACCAGGGGGGACTTTACAATGAGCAGTTCTTC.

This CDR3 reads CASSLQGSYNEQFF. For the CDR3, the DNA is TGTGCCAGCAGTTTGCAGGGATCCTACAATGAGCAGTTCTTC. V and J are TRBV27 and TRBJ2-1; tentative D call: TRBD1 (5 bases). There are 14 residues in the CDR3. With 3 bases removed from V and 1 base from J, the gap between germline ends came to 7 bases. Germline lookup yields CDR1 MNHEY and CDR2 SMNVEV (reference sequence).

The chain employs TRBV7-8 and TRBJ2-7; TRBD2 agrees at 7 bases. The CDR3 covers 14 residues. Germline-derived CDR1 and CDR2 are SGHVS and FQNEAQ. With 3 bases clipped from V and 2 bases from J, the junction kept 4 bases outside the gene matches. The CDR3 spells CASSLTSRTYEQYF. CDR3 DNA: TGTGCCAGCAGCTTGACTAGCCGCACCTACGAGCAGTACTTC.

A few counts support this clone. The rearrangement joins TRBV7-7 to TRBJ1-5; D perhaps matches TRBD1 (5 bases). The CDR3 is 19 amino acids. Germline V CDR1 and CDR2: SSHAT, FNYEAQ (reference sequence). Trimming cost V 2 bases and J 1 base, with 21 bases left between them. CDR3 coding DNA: TGTGCCAGCAGCTTAAGACAGAATAGCTGGGACTGGAGCAATCAGCCCCAGCATTTT. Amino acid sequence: CASSLRQNSWDWSNQPQHF.

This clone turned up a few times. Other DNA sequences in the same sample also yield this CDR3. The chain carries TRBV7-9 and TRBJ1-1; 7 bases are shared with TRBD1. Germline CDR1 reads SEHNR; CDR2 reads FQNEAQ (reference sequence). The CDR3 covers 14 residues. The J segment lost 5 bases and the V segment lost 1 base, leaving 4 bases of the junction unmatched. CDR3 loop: CASSLGQGDTEAFF. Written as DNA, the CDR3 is TGTGCCAGCAGCTTAGGGCAGGGGGATACTGAAGCTTTCTTT.

The CDR3 loop reads CASSQGTGGAYGYTF. CDR3 coding DNA: TGCGCCAGCAGCCAGGGGACAGGGGGCGCCTATGGCTACACCTTC. The rearrangement links TRBV4-3 to TRBJ1-2; TRBD1 aligns across 12 bases. The germline V gene has CDR1 LGHNA and CDR2 YSLEER. The CDR3 contains 15 residues. J gave up 4 bases and V 3 bases, and 3 bases lay outside the gene matches.

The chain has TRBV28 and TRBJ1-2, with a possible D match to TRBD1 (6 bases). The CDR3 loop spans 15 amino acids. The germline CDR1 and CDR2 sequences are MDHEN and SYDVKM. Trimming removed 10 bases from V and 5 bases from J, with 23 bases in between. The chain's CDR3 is CATEGGVPHLYGYTF. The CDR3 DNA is TGTGCCACCGAGGGGGGGGTACCTCACTTGTATGGCTACACCTTC.

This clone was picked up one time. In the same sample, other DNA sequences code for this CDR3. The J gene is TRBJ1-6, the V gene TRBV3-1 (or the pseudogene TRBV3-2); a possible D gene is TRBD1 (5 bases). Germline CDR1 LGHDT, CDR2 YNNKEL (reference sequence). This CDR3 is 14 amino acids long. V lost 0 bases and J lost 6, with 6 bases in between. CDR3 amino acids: CASSQDRANSPLHF. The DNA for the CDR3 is TGTGCCAGCAGCCAAGACAGGGCTAATTCACCCCTCCACTTT.

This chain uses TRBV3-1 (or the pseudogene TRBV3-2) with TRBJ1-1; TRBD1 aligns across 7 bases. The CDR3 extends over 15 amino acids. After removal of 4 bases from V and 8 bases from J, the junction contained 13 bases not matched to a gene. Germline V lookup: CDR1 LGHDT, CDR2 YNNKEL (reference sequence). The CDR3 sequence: CASSLRGWKGTEAFF. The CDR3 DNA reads TGTGCCAGCAGCCTCAGGGGGTGGAAGGGTACCGAAGCTTTCTTT.

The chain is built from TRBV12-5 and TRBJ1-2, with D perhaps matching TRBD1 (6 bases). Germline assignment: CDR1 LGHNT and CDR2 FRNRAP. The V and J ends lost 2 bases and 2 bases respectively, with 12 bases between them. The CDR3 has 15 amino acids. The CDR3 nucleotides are TGTGCTAGTGGTTTGAAGACAGGAATAAACTATGGCTACACCTTC. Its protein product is CASGLKTGINYGYTF.

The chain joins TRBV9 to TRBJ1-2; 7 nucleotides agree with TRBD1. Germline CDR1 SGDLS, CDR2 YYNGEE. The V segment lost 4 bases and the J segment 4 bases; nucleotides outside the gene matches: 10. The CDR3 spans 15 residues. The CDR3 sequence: CASSQTGLVGYGYTF. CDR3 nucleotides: TGTGCCAGCAGCCAGACAGGGTTGGTTGGCTATGGCTACACCTTC.

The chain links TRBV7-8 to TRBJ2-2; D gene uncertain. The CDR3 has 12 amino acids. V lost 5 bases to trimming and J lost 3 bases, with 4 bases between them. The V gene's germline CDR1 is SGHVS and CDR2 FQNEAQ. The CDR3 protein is CASSAYTGELFF. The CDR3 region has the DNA TGTGCCAGCAGCGCGTACACCGGGGAGCTGTTTTTT.

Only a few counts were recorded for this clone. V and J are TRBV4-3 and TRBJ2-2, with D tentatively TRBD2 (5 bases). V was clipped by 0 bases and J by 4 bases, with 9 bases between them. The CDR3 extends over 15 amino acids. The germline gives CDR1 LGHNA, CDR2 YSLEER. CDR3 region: CASSQDSARTGELFF. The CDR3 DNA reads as TGCGCCAGCAGCCAAGATAGCGCCCGCACCGGGGAGCTGTTTTTT.

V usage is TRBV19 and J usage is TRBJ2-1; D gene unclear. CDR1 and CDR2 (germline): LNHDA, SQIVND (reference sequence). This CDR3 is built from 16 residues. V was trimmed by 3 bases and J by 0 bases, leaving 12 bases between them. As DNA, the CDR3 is TGTGCCAGTAGTATTTTGGAGCCCAGCTCCTACAATGAGCAGTTCTTC. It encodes CASSILEPSSYNEQFF.

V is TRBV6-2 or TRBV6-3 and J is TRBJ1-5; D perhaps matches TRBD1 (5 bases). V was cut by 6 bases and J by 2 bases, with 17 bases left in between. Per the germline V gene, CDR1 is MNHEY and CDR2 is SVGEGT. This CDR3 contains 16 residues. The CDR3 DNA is TGTGCCAGCAGCCGGGACTCCAATACAGGCAATCAGCCCCAGCATTTT. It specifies CASSRDSNTGNQPQHF.

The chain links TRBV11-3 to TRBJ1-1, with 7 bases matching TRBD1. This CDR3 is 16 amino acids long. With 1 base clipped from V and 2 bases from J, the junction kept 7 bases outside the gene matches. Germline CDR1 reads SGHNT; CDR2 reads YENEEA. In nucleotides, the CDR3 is TGTGCCAGCAGCTTAGGAGACAGGGTTGGAAACACTGAAGCTTTCTTT. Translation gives CASSLGDRVGNTEAFF.

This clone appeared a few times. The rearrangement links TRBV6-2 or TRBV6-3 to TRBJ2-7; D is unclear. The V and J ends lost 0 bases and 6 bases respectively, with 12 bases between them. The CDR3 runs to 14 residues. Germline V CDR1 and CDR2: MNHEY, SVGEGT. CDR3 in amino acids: CASSYSAGQREQYF. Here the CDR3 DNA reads TGTGCCAGCAGTTACTCGGCAGGCCAACGCGAGCAGTACTTC.

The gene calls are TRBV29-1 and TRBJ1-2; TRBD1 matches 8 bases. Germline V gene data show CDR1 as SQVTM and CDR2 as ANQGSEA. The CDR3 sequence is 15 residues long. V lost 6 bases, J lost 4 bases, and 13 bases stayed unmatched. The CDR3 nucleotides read TGCAGCGTCGCCCCAGCGGGACAGGAGATCTATGGCTACACCTTC. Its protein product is CSVAPAGQEIYGYTF.

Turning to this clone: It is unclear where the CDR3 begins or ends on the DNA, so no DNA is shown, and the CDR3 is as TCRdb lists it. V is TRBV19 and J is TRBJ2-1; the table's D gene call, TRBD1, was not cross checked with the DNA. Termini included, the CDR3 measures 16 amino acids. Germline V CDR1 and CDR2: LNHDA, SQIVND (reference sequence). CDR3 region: CASSVRGFGQGNEQFF.

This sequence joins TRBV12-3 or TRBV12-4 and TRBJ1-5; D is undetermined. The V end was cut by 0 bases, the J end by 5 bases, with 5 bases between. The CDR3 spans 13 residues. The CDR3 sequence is CASSLARDQPQHF. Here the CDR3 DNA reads TGTGCCAGCAGTTTAGCCCGGGATCAGCCCCAGCATTTT.

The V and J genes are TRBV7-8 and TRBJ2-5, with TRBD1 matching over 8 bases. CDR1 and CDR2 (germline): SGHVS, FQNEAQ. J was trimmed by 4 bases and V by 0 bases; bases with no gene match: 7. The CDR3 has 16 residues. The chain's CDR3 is CASSLARQGARETQYF. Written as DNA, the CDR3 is TGTGCCAGCAGCTTAGCGCGGCAGGGGGCCAGAGAGACCCAGTACTTC.

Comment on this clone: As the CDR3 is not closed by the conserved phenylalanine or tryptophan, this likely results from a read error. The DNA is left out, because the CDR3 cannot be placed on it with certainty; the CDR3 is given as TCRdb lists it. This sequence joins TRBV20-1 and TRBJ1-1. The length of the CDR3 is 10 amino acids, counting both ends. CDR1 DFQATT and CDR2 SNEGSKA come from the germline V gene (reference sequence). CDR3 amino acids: CSARAVGDSY.

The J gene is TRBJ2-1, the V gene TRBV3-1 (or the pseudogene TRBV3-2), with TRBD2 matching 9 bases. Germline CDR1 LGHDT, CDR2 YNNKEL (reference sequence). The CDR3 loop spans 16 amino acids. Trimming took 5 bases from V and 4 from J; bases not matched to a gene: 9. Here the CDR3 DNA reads TGTGCCAGCAGCTCTAGGGCTAGCGGGGCTTACAATGAGCAGTTCTTC. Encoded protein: CASSSRASGAYNEQFF.

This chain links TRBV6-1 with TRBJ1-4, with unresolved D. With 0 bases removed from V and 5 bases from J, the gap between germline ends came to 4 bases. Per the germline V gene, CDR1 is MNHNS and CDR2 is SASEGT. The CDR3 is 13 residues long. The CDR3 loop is CASSEALNEKLFF. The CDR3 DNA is TGTGCCAGCAGTGAAGCCCTCAATGAAAAACTGTTTTTT.